This TCR beta chain comes out of a study of cytomegalovirus exposure and HLA in healthy donors. The PCR had 60 Vbeta and 13 Jbeta primers. The repertoire was sequenced with immunoSEQ multiplex PCR; TCRdb's copy has only in-frame clones and lacks some. The table includes about 190,000 clones, roughly 13% detected once. The CDR3 has 16 residues. Germline CDR1 is MNHEY and CDR2 is SMNVEV (reference sequence). The V gene lost 0 bases and the J gene lost 1 base, with 12 bases spanning the gap. This receptor was obtained from a man aged 50 to 60 in good health and CMV-seropositive. Sample: PBMCs. The chain uses TRBV27 and TRBJ1-1; possibly TRBD1 for D (6 bases). CDR3 DNA sequence: TGTGCCAGCAGTTTATCCGCAGGGACACCGAACACTGAAGCTTTCTTT. This gives the protein CASSLSAGTPNTEAFF.